These 30 T cell receptor beta chains came from one sample sequenced in a study of T cells in Graves' hyperthyroidism and ophthalmopathy. TCR beta CDR3 region amplification was performed from RNA transcripts. Initially, a first-round RT-PCR of the TCR CDR3 employed the HTBI primer set. TCRdb analysed the multiplex PCR reads with MiXCR anew, one entry per CDR3 protein. Here the sample spans around 690,000 distinct CDR3 sequences, roughly 20% being singletons. Sequences were obtained from blood. The receptors were sampled from a man aged 25 to 40 with Graves' ophthalmopathy.

This clonotype was picked up a small number of times. A read error is possible here, since a much larger clone lies one base away. The J gene is TRBJ2-7, the V gene TRBV9; D is possibly TRBD2 (6 bases). The CDR3 is 14 amino acids. The germline V gene has CDR1 SGDLS and CDR2 YYNGEE. The CDR3 DNA reads TGTGCCGGCAGTTTCCGGGCTAGCGTCTCCGAGCAGTACTTC. Protein: CAGSFRASVSEQYF.

In DNA, the CDR3 is TGTGCCAGCAGTTTTCTTGCCAGCTCAAAGAGCACAGATACGCAGTATTTT. Protein product: CASSFLASSKSTDTQYF. The genes are TRBV12-3 or TRBV12-4 and TRBJ2-3; the D is unclear. The CDR3 is 17 amino acids. Trimming left V 3 bases short and J 0 bases short, with 16 bases between.

This chain links TRBV5-6 with TRBJ1-2; TRBD1 matches at 7 bases. Trimming took 2 bases from V and 6 from J; bases not matched to a gene: 7. The germline gives CDR1 SGHDT, CDR2 YYEEEE. The CDR3 has 14 residues. The DNA of the CDR3 is TGTGCCAGCAGCTTCCAAGACAGGGCCAATGGCTACACCTTC. Encoded protein: CASSFQDRANGYTF.

In this sample, this clonotype turned up many times. The CDR3 loop is CASSLTSGNFNEQFF. For the CDR3, the DNA is TGTGCCAGCAGTTTAACTAGCGGGAACTTCAATGAGCAGTTCTTC. The chain employs TRBV27 and TRBJ2-1; 10 bases are shared with TRBD2. Germline lookup yields CDR1 MNHEY and CDR2 SMNVEV (reference sequence). The trim removed 2 bases at V and 6 bases at J, leaving 4 bases unmatched. CDR3 size: 15 residues.

This clonotype was counted ten times or more. The chain employs TRBV2 and TRBJ2-7; 7 bases are a match to TRBD1. This CDR3 has 14 amino acids. With 6 bases clipped from V and 0 bases from J, the junction kept 5 bases outside the gene matches. The germline V gene has CDR1 SNHLY and CDR2 FYNNEI. CDR3 protein: CASRLGTDSYEQYF. Written as DNA, the CDR3 is TGTGCCAGCAGACTCGGGACAGACTCCTACGAGCAGTACTTC.

The chain recombines TRBV4-1 with TRBJ2-1, with D hard to call. Germline V lookup: CDR1 MGHRA, CDR2 YSYEKL. The V gene lost 3 bases and the J gene lost 0 bases, with 12 bases spanning the gap. The CDR3 loop spans 16 amino acids. CDR3: CASSQSPVSSYNEQFF. CDR3 nucleotide sequence: TGCGCCAGCAGCCAGAGCCCAGTGAGCTCCTACAATGAGCAGTTCTTC.

This clonotype appeared many times. This chain's CDR3 is CSASGSSYEQYF. CDR3 in DNA: TGCAGTGCTAGCGGGAGCTCCTACGAGCAGTACTTC. V gene TRBV20-1 combines with J gene TRBJ2-7; D might be TRBD2 (6 bases). The CDR3 covers 12 residues. Germline lookup yields CDR1 DFQATT and CDR2 SNEGSKA (reference sequence). The V end lost 3 bases, the J end lost 0 bases, and 6 bases lay between the germline ends.

Many counts were recorded for this clonotype. This sequence joins TRBV11-2 and TRBJ2-3; maybe TRBD2 (6 bases). V lost 4 bases, J lost 4 bases, and 15 bases lay in between. This CDR3 contains 15 residues. Germline values: CDR1 SGHAT, CDR2 FQNNGV. The CDR3 DNA reads TGTGCCAGCAGCTCGACCGGGACTGAATCAGATACGCAGTATTTT. Translation gives CASSSTGTESDTQYF.

This clonotype was found many times. V usage is TRBV28 and J usage is TRBJ1-1; D not resolved. From germline, CDR1 is MDHEN and CDR2 SYDVKM. Between the trimmed V and J ends, which lost 1 base and 11 bases, there was a span of 17 bases. CDR3 length equals 14 residues. The CDR3 bases are TGTGCCAGCAGTTTATTTGGACGGGAGGAGGGCGCTTTCTTT. It encodes CASSLFGREEGAFF.

The chain couples TRBV10-3 to TRBJ1-1; D not certain. V shed 6 bases and J shed 0 bases, with 8 bases lying between them. Germline V gene data show CDR1 as ENHRY and CDR2 as SYGVKD. The length of the CDR3 is 13 residues. CDR3 sequence (DNA): TGTGCCATCAGCGGGGAAGTGAACACTGAAGCTTTCTTT. Its translation is CAISGEVNTEAFF.

This clonotype was recorded many times. The CDR3 spells CASSFAGGGPYEQYF. DNA for the CDR3: TGTGCCAGCAGTTTCGCGGGGGGCGGTCCCTACGAGCAGTACTTC. The rearrangement joins TRBV12-3 or TRBV12-4 to TRBJ2-7, with TRBD2 identical over 8 bases. The CDR3 extends over 15 amino acids. J was trimmed by 2 bases and V by 3 bases; bases with no gene match: 6.

This clonotype came up a few times. This chain joins TRBV20-1 and TRBJ2-7; 14 bases are shared with TRBD2. Germline lookup yields CDR1 DFQATT and CDR2 SNEGSKA (reference sequence). Germline trimming cut 6 bases from V and 2 bases from J; bases unmatched to any gene: 15. The CDR3 is made up of 18 amino acids. Written as DNA, the CDR3 is TGCAGTGCGAACCCCGGACTAGCGGGAGGCACCGAGCCCTACGAGCAGTACTTC. It encodes CSANPGLAGGTEPYEQYF.

The V call is TRBV10-3, the J call TRBJ2-1; 9 bases are a match to TRBD2. The V gene's germline CDR1 is ENHRY and CDR2 SYGVKD. The CDR3 runs to 16 residues. V was pared by 0 bases and J by 5 bases, with 5 bases of the junction left unmatched. CDR3 protein: CAISESGGRAHNEQFF. CDR3 nucleotide sequence: TGTGCCATCAGTGAGTCGGGCGGGAGGGCCCACAATGAGCAGTTCTTC.

The chain recombines TRBV20-1 with TRBJ1-1, with D maybe TRBD1 (5 bases). Germline CDR1 and CDR2: DFQATT and SNEGSKA (reference sequence). Deletions cut 2 bases from V and 2 bases from J, with 15 bases between. This CDR3 has 15 residues. The CDR3 loop reads CSARSLTGVNTEAFF. CDR3 bases: TGCAGTGCTAGATCGTTGACGGGGGTAAACACTGAAGCTTTCTTT.

This clonotype was observed a handful of times. The V call is TRBV30, the J call TRBJ1-4; TRBD1 might be the D (6 bases). The V gene's germline CDR1 is GTSNPN and CDR2 SVGIG (reference sequence). V lost 0 bases and J 7 bases, leaving 15 bases between the germline ends. The CDR3 consists of 15 residues. The CDR3, as DNA: TGTGCCTGGAGTGTATTCCGGGGGCAGGGTGAAAAACTGTTTTTT. Its protein is CAWSVFRGQGEKLFF.

This clonotype was picked up one time. The V and J genes are TRBV3-1 and TRBJ1-2; 7 bases line up with TRBD1. The CDR3 extends over 13 amino acids. Germline V lookup: CDR1 LGHDT, CDR2 YNNKEL (reference sequence). J gave up 6 bases and V 4 bases, and 5 bases lay outside the gene matches. Here the CDR3 reads CASSPLTGDGYTF. The CDR3, as DNA: TGTGCCAGCAGCCCCCTAACAGGGGATGGCTACACCTTC.

This clonotype has a count of ten or more. This chain joins TRBV5-1 and TRBJ2-2; the D gene is possibly TRBD2 (5 bases). Germline CDR1 and CDR2: SGHRS and YFSETQ. Deletions cut 2 bases from V and 6 bases from J, with 8 bases between. The CDR3 has 13 residues. Written as DNA, the CDR3 is TGCGCCAGCAGCTTAAGGGAGTCCGGGGAGCTGTTTTTT. Protein product: CASSLRESGELFF.

This clonotype was seen a few times. The chain links TRBV5-1 to TRBJ2-1; 10 nucleotides align to TRBD2. The CDR3 sequence is 14 residues long. Germline V lookup: CDR1 SGHRS, CDR2 YFSETQ. J gave up 5 bases and V 6 bases, and 5 bases lay outside the gene matches. This CDR3 is CASKPGLADNEQFF. CDR3 nucleotides: TGCGCCAGCAAACCCGGACTAGCGGACAATGAGCAGTTCTTC.

This chain joins TRBV27 and TRBJ1-5; no firm D call. Germline assignment: CDR1 MNHEY and CDR2 SMNVEV (reference sequence). V lost 7 bases to trimming and J lost 0 bases, with 13 bases between them. This CDR3 has 15 amino acids. Here the CDR3 DNA reads TGTGCCAGCAACCCTTTTGGGTTTAGCAATCAGCCCCAGCATTTT. It yields the protein CASNPFGFSNQPQHF.

This clonotype appeared a few times. V is TRBV14 and J is TRBJ1-2; D is perhaps TRBD1 (5 bases). The V and J ends lost 0 bases and 0 bases respectively, with 8 bases between them. CDR1 is SGHDN and CDR2 is FVKESK in the germline V gene. The CDR3 sequence is 15 residues long. The CDR3 DNA sequence: TGTGCCAGCAGCCAAGAAACGGGGGCTAACTATGGCTACACCTTC. Amino acid sequence: CASSQETGANYGYTF.

This clonotype was seen a few times. The chain has TRBV7-3 and TRBJ2-1; 10 positions match TRBD2. The trim removed 1 base at V and 9 bases at J, leaving 9 bases unmatched. CDR1 SGHTA and CDR2 FQGTGA come from the germline V gene. This CDR3 is 16 amino acids long. The CDR3 is CASSLRNRAGGGEQFF. The CDR3, as DNA: TGTGCCAGCAGCTTAAGAAATCGAGCGGGAGGGGGTGAGCAGTTCTTC.

This clonotype was detected ten times or more. The chain combines TRBV6-1 with TRBJ1-2, with no clear D. Deletions cut 5 bases from V and 8 bases from J, with 12 bases between. This CDR3 comprises 12 residues. Germline V gene sequence: CDR1 MNHNS, CDR2 SASEGT. CDR3 sequence reads: CASSPDVSGYTF. DNA of the CDR3: TGTGCCAGCAGTCCCGATGTAAGCGGCTACACCTTC.

The rearrangement joins TRBV6-1 to TRBJ2-1; 10 bases align to TRBD2. Per the germline V gene, CDR1 is MNHNS and CDR2 is SASEGT. The CDR3 runs 14 residues. V was clipped by 5 bases and J by 5 bases; unmatched bases: 3. CDR3 protein: CASSRTSGHNEQFF. The CDR3 DNA reads as TGTGCCAGCAGTCGGACTAGCGGTCACAATGAGCAGTTCTTC.

Turning to this clonotype: The junction departs from the called germline gene at one end, perhaps through a read error. The rearrangement joins TRBV7-9 to TRBJ2-1; the match to TRBD2 covers 14 bases. CDR1 is SEHNR, CDR2 FQNEAQ, per germline (reference sequence). The CDR3 spans 16 residues. CDR3: CASSLTGTSGRDEQSF. The CDR3 region has the DNA TGTGCCAGCAGCTTAACCGGGACTAGCGGGAGAGATGAGCAGTCCTTC.

There are many counts of this clonotype. This sequence joins TRBV9 and TRBJ1-1; 8 bases match TRBD1. The CDR3 contains 14 residues. Germline CDR1 is SGDLS and CDR2 is YYNGEE. With 5 bases clipped from V and 1 base from J, the junction kept 4 bases outside the gene matches. CDR3 sequence: CASSVGQENTEAFF. The CDR3 DNA reads TGTGCCAGCAGTGTGGGACAGGAGAACACTGAAGCTTTCTTT.

This clonotype turned up a few times. The J gene is TRBJ2-5, the V gene TRBV28; TRBD2 agrees at 9 bases. Trimming removed 2 bases from V and 2 bases from J; junction bases left unmatched: 6. The CDR3 is 16 amino acids. Per germline, CDR1 MDHEN and CDR2 SYDVKM. CDR3 sequence reads: CASSLPTSGLQETQYF. The CDR3 nucleotides are TGTGCCAGCAGTTTACCCACTAGCGGGCTACAAGAGACCCAGTACTTC.

This clonotype has just a few counts. The V call is TRBV20-1, the J call TRBJ1-5, with D tentatively TRBD1 (6 bases). Germline assignment: CDR1 DFQATT and CDR2 SNEGSKA (reference sequence). The CDR3 runs 15 residues. Deletions cut 6 bases from V and 7 bases from J, with 22 bases between. This CDR3 reads CSALGAQGGVQPQHF. In DNA form, the CDR3 reads TGCAGTGCCCTTGGGGCACAGGGAGGAGTACAGCCCCAGCATTTT.

The sample holds a few counts of this clonotype. This chain links TRBV3-1 with TRBJ1-2; 10 bases are shared with TRBD1. CDR1 is LGHDT, CDR2 YNNKEL, per germline (reference sequence). With V trimmed by 3 bases and J by 3 bases, 13 bases remained unmatched. This CDR3 contains 18 residues. CDR3 loop: CASSHRGIDRGQYYGYTF. The CDR3 DNA reads TGTGCCAGCAGCCACAGAGGGATAGACAGGGGGCAGTACTATGGCTACACCTTC.

The chain recombines TRBV4-1 with TRBJ1-5; 7 bases agree with TRBD1. Germline assignment: CDR1 MGHRA and CDR2 YSYEKL. The CDR3 has 16 residues. The junction had 10 bases not matched to a gene; V was cut back by 5 bases and J by 3 bases. CDR3 nucleotides: TGCGCCAGCAGCAAGGCAGGGGGTTTTCCCAATCAGCCCCAGCATTTT. Translation gives CASSKAGGFPNQPQHF.

The CDR3 nucleotides read TGTGCCAGCAGCCCCCCGAGGGGACGGTGTCAGCCCCAGCATTTT. As protein: CASSPPRGRCQPQHF. The V and J genes are TRBV11-3 and TRBJ1-5; D might be TRBD1 (5 bases). Germline assignment: CDR1 SGHNT and CDR2 YENEEA. The V and J ends lost 5 bases and 6 bases respectively, with 17 bases between them. CDR3 length: 15 amino acids. Supplemented by reference TRBV11-3 and TRBJ1-5, the full variable domain reads EAGVVQSPRYKIIEKKQPVAFWCNPISGHNTLYWYLQNLGQGPELLIRYENEEAVDDSQLPKDRFSAERLKGVDSTLKIQPAELGDSAVYLCASSPPRGRCQPQHFGDGTRLSIL.